This TCR beta chain appears in the sequencing data of a study of T cells in Graves' hyperthyroidism and ophthalmopathy. Study outcomes and limitations: Prediction of ophthalmopathy progression came a median approximately 6.5 months pre-onset.

Stable Graves' hyperthyroidism meant no ophthalmopathy progression within 18 months. This clonotype was seen at least ten times. Its cognate antigen is unknown. TCR beta CDR3 regions were amplified from RNA. Initially, a first-round RT-PCR of the TCR CDR3 employed the HTBI primer set. TCRdb recomputed calls from the multiplex PCR reads with MiXCR, one row per CDR3 protein. The data contain 480,000 or so distinct CDR3 sequences, roughly 14% of them singletons. The ends were cut back, 1 base at V and 5 bases at J, with 8 bases in the middle. Germline CDR1 and CDR2: SNHLY and FYNNEI. The CDR3 contains 13 residues.

The receptor was derived from a woman aged 18 to 35 with Graves' hyperthyroidism. The V and J genes are TRBV2 and TRBJ2-5; tentatively, D is TRBD1 or TRBD2 (6 bases each). Sequenced: blood. CDR3 bases: TGTGCCAGCAGTGAAGACGGGGGCGAGACCCAGTACTTC. Its protein is CASSEDGGETQYF.